Reported below is one TCR beta chain. What it binds is not known. A single record per CDR3 protein comes from TCRdb applying MiXCR to the reads. The sample shows about 460,000 distinct CDR3 sequences, approximately 10% of them seen only once. The sample is drawn from a study of T cell repertoires in cytomegalovirus infection. On the study more broadly: Public signatures in TCR beta pointed to CMV infection and matching HLA type. Findings and caveats of the study: CMV carriers with the relevant HLA were identified by cumulative public TCR beta family frequency.

Trimming pared 2 bases from V and 8 bases from J, leaving 15 bases between. The germline V gene has CDR1 GTSNPN and CDR2 SVGIG (reference sequence). The CDR3 loop spans 13 amino acids. This TCR was recovered from a human donor in good health (CMV status not recorded). Some clones in this sample may be carry-over from other donors' samples. Sequenced material: PBMCs. The chain joins TRBV30 to TRBJ1-2; no definite D call. DNA for the CDR3: TGTGCCTGGAGTCAACGATCTGTGAGCGGCTACACCTTC. Its protein is CAWSQRSVSGYTF.